This entry is about one T cell receptor (beta chain). Germline is not matched at one junction end, which may reflect a read error. This CDR3 spans 15 amino acids. Germline CDR1 and CDR2: LNHDA and SQIVND (reference sequence). This entry comes from a study of control samples from healthy donors and cancer patients. Generated by immunoSEQ multiplex PCR, the TCRdb table keeps only in-frame clones and is missing some. In the table there are 170,000 or so clones, around 93% of which are singletons. The chain uses TRBV19 and TRBJ2-2, with D perhaps TRBD1 (6 bases). The TCR comes from a man in his late teens or twenties in good health. Source material: blood. This CDR3 is CAISSGTLGTGELFF. Here the CDR3 DNA reads TGTGCCATTAGTTCCGGGACATTGGGCACCGGGGAGCTGTTTTTT.